A single T cell receptor beta chain is shown here with its context. The antigen remains unidentified. TCRdb reprocessed the reads with MiXCR, giving one entry per CDR3 protein. The sample lists tens of thousands of distinct CDR3 sequences, around 18% occurring once. The CDR3 loop spans 17 amino acids. Germline CDR1 SGHTA, CDR2 FQGTGA. With V trimmed by 2 bases and J by 6 bases, 10 bases remained unmatched. This record belongs to a study of T cell repertoires in cytomegalovirus infection. Study-wide background: It was recently identified HLA-C-restricted and well-studied HLA-B-restricted CMV epitopes that the study used. CMV infection plus the matching HLA type was flagged by public TCR beta signatures.

Study conclusions and caveats: Carriers of CMV plus the relevant HLA were identified by cumulative public TCR beta family frequency. The study found HLA-C-restricted CMV-specific TCR beta clonotypes dominating the ex vivo response.

The sequence came from a human donor in good health (CMV status not recorded). Some clones in this sample may be carry-over from other donors' samples. The chain carries TRBV7-3 and TRBJ2-1, with 10 positions matching TRBD2. The sample consisted of CD8+ T cells from cultured PBMCs, taken from culture after CMV antigen stimulation. The DNA for the CDR3 is TGTGCCAGCAGCTTAGGGCCGGGACTAGCGCCCACCAATGAGCAGTTCTTC. Residues: CASSLGPGLAPTNEQFF.